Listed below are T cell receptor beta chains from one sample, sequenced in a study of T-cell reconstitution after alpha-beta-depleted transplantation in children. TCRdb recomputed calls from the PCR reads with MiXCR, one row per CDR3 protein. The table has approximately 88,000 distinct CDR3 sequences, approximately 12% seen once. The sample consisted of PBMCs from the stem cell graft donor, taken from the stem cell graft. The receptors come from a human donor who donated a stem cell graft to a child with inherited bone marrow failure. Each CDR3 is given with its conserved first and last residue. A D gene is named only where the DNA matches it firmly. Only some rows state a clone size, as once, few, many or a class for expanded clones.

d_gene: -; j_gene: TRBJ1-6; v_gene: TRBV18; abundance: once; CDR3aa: CASSPTPDADSPLHF; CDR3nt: TGTGCCAGCTCCCCAACTCCAGATGCCGATTCACCCCTCCACTTT
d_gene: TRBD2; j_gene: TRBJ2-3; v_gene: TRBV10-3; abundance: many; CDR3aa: CAISGGGAGGTDTQYF; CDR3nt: TGTGCCATCAGTGGTGGGGGAGCGGGAGGAACAGATACGCAGTATTTT
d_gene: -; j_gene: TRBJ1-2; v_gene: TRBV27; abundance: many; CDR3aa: CASSPAGSWGYGYTF; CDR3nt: TGTGCCAGCAGTCCGGCAGGGAGTTGGGGCTATGGCTACACCTTC
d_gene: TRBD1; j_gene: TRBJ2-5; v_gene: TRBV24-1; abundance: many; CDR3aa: CATSDKPGQDSQETQYF; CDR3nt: TGTGCCACCAGTGACAAACCGGGACAGGACTCTCAAGAGACCCAGTACTTC
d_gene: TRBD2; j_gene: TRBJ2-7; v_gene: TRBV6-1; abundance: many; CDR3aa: CASSEGRSSGRVLPPYEQYF; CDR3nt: TGTGCCAGCAGTGAGGGCAGGAGTAGCGGGAGGGTCCTCCCCCCCTACGAGCAGTACTTC
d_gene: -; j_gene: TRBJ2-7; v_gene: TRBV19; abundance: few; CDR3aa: CASREQEGGHYEQYF; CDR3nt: TGTGCCAGTAGGGAGCAGGAGGGCGGACACTACGAGCAGTACTTC
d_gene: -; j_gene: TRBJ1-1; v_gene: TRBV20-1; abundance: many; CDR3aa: CSARPSTGRVNTEAFF; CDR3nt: TGCAGTGCTAGACCCTCTACAGGGAGGGTGAACACTGAAGCTTTCTTT
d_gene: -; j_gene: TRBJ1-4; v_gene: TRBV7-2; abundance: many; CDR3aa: CASSLVSQDEKLFF; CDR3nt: TGTGCCAGCAGCTTAGTATCCCAGGATGAAAAACTGTTTTTT
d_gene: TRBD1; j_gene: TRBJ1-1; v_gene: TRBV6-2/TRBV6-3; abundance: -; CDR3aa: CASSWTGSTEAFF; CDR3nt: TGTGCCAGCAGTTGGACAGGGAGTACTGAAGCTTTCTTT
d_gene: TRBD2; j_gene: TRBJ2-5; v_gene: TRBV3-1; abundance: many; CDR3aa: CASSQAGGETQYF; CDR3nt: TGTGCCAGCAGCCAAGCGGGAGGAGAGACCCAGTACTTC
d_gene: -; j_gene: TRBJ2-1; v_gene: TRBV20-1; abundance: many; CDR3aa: CSARTPTSYEQFF; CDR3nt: TGCAGTGCCCGGACACCCACAAGTTATGAGCAGTTCTTC
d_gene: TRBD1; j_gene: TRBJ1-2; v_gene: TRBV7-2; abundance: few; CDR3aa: CASTPGQGYGYTF; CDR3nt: TGTGCCAGCACCCCGGGACAGGGGTATGGCTACACCTTC
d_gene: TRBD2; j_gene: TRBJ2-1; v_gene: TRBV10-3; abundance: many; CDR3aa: CAISATGTRREQFF; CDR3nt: TGTGCCATCAGTGCCACCGGGACTAGGAGAGAGCAGTTCTTC
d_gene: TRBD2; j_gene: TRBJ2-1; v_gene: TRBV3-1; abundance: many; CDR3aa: CASSQDRRGGSHEQFF; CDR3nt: TGTGCCAGCAGCCAAGATAGGCGGGGCGGGAGCCATGAGCAGTTCTTC
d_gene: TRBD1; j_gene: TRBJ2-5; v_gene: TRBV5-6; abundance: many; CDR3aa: CASSSITGTVFETQYF; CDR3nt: TGTGCCAGCAGCTCAATCACCGGGACAGTTTTCGAGACCCAGTACTTC
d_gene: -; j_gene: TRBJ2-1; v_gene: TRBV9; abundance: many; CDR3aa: CASSPPWANYYNEQFF; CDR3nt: TGTGCCAGCAGCCCCCCTTGGGCAAATTACTACAATGAGCAGTTCTTC
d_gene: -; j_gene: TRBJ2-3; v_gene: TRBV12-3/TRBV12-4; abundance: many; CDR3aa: CASSLLKASTPSTDTQYF; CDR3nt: TGTGCCAGCAGTTTATTAAAGGCGTCTACCCCTAGCACAGATACGCAGTATTTT
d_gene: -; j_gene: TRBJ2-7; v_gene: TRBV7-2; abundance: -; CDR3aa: CASSLVRGDSYEQYF; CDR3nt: TGTGCCAGCAGCTTAGTACGAGGGGACTCCTACGAGCAGTACTTC
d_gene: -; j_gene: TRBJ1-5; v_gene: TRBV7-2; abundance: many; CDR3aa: CASRPYAGGQPQHF; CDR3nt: TGTGCCAGCAGGCCTTACGCGGGAGGTCAGCCCCAGCATTTT
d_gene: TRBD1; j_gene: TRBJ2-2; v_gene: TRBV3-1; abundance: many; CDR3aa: CASSHPQGRGSTGELFF; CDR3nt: TGTGCCAGCAGCCACCCGCAAGGCAGGGGGTCTACCGGGGAGCTGTTTTTT
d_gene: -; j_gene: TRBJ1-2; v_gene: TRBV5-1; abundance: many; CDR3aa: CASNNDRTNYGYTF; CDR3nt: TGCGCCAGCAATAACGACAGAACTAACTATGGCTACACCTTC
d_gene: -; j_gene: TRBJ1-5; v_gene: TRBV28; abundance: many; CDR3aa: CASSLPGIPSNQPQHF; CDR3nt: TGTGCCAGCAGTTTACCTGGCATCCCTAGCAATCAGCCCCAGCATTTT
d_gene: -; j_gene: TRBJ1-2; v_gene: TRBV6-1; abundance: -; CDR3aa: CASSLQGTYGYTF; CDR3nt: TGTGCCAGCAGTCTCCAGGGGACCTATGGCTACACCTTC
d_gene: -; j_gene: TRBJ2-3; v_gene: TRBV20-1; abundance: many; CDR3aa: CSARTGTDGDTQYF; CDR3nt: TGCAGTGCTAGAACCGGGACCGATGGAGATACGCAGTATTTT
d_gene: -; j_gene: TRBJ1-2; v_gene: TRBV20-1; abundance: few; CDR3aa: CSARAGTVELAF; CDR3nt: TGCAGTGCTAGAGCCGGAACGGTGGAGTTGGCCTTC
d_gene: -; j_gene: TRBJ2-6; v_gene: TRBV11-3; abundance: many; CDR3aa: CASSLLMRTGPGSGANVLTF; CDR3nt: TGTGCCAGCAGCTTACTAATGAGAACAGGGCCGGGGTCTGGGGCCAACGTCCTGACTTTC
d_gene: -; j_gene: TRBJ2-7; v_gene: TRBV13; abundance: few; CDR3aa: CASSLTKELSYEQYF; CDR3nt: TGTGCCAGCAGCCTTACAAAGGAACTCTCCTACGAGCAGTACTTC
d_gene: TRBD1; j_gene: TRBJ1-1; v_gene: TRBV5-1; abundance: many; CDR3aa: CASGTGADTEAFF; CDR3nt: TGCGCCAGCGGGACAGGGGCCGACACTGAAGCTTTCTTT
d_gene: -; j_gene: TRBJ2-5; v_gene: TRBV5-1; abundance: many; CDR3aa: CASSLSGNTQETQYF; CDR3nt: TGCGCCAGCAGCTTGTCAGGGAATACCCAAGAGACCCAGTACTTC
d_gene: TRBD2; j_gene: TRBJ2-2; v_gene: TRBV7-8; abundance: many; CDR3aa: CASSAVAGGGSTGELFF; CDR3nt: TGTGCCAGCAGCGCCGTAGCGGGAGGGGGGAGCACCGGGGAGCTGTTTTTT
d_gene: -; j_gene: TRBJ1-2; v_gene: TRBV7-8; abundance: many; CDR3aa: CASSLAGSAAYGYTF; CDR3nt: TGTGCCAGCAGCTTAGCGGGTTCGGCGGCCTATGGCTACACCTTC
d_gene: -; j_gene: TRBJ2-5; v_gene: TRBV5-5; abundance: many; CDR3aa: CASSLDGRPQETQYF; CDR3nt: TGTGCCAGCAGCTTGGACGGGCGGCCCCAAGAGACCCAGTACTTC
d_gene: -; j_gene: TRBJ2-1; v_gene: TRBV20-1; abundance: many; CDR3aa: CSARGSVDEQFF; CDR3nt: TGCAGTGCCCGCGGTAGCGTTGATGAGCAGTTCTTC
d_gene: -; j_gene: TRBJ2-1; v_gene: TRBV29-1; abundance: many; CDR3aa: CSVEVKDSSSYNEQFF; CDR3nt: TGCAGCGTTGAAGTGAAAGACTCGAGCTCCTACAATGAGCAGTTCTTC
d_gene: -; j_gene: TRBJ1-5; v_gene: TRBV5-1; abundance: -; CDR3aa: CASSEGGQPQHF; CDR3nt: TGCGCCAGCAGCGAGGGAGGTCAGCCCCAGCATTTT
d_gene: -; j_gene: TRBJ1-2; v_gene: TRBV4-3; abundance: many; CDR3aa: CASSQDSGNGGYTF; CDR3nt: TGCGCCAGCAGCCAAGACTCGGGTAACGGAGGCTACACCTTC
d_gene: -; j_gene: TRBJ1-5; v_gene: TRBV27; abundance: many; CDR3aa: CASSLGVGQPQHF; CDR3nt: TGTGCCAGCAGTTTGGGGGTCGGGCAGCCCCAGCATTTT